This record concerns one T cell receptor beta chain sequence. Its target is unknown. The time point: newly diagnosed GD, antithyroid drugs for less than 3 months. Scientists built the TCR library using RNA that was extracted from PBMCs. American Thyroid Association guidelines served as the basis for diagnosing Graves' disease. Peripheral blood, 7 to 9.5 milliliters per patient, was collected in EDTA tubes. V shed 6 bases and J shed 16 bases, with 26 bases lying between them. The CDR3 is made up of 14 amino acids. CDR1 SGHRS and CDR2 YFSETQ come from the germline V gene. The data were obtained in a study of regulatory T cells in long-lasting Graves disease. At the level of the study: Duration of antithyroid drug therapy among newly diagnosed Graves' patients was under 3 months. Findings and caveats of the study: TRBV28, TRBJ1-2 and TRBJ2-5 were favored in persistent disease.

Building of the TCR beta libraries involved iRepertoire HTBI primers and Arm-PCR of CDR3 regions. TCRdb analysed the multiplex PCR reads with MiXCR anew, one entry per CDR3 protein. In the table there are around 400,000 distinct CDR3 sequences, 15% to 17% of which are singletons. The receptor's source is a female donor with Graves disease. The chain combines TRBV5-1 with TRBJ1-3; D may be TRBD1 (6 bases). Sample: peripheral blood mononuclear cells (PBMCs), taken at new diagnosis, from a patient treated with antithyroid drugs. The CDR3 DNA reads TGCGCCAGCAAGCCTTGGGCAGGGGACGCTCCCCCGTATTTT. Amino acid sequence: CASKPWAGDAPPYF. The full variable domain, rest sourced from reference TRBV5-1 and TRBJ1-3, is KAGVTQTPRYLIKTRGQQVTLSCSPISGHRSVSWYQQTPGQGLQFLFEYFSETQRNKGNFPGRFSGRQFSNSRSEMNVSTLELGDSALYLCASKPWAGDAPPYFGEGSWLTVV.